This passage covers 9 T cell receptor beta chains from one sample sequenced in a study of blood T cell repertoires in COVID-19. Data came from immunoSEQ multiplex PCR; TCRdb stores just in-frame clones and leaves some out. The sample contains roughly 180,000 clones, about 85% of which appear only once. Specimen: peripheral blood. The receptors stem from a woman in her twenties or thirties with active or convalescent COVID-19.

This sequence joins TRBV6-5 and TRBJ1-2, with 12 bases that match TRBD1. This CDR3 spans 16 amino acids. From germline, CDR1 is MNHEY and CDR2 SVGAGI. V trimming: 2 bases; J trimming: 8 bases; junction bases outside the gene matches: 9. The CDR3 DNA reads as TGTGCCAGCAGTTACAAGGGACAGGGGGCGCGGGGCGGCTACACCTTC. Amino acids: CASSYKGQGARGGYTF.

The chain joins TRBV3-1 (or the pseudogene TRBV3-2) to TRBJ2-5, with unresolved D. Germline V gene sequence: CDR1 LGHDT, CDR2 YNNKEL (reference sequence). The V gene lost 1 base and the J gene lost 5 bases, with 14 bases spanning the gap. This CDR3 is built from 15 residues. The CDR3 DNA reads TGTGCCAGCAGCCAAGGGGCTTGGGCTTCCGAGACCCAGTACTTC. It translates to CASSQGAWASETQYF.

V and J are TRBV7-8 and TRBJ1-6; possible D gene TRBD1, 5 bases. V was cut by 5 bases and J by 9 bases, with 17 bases left in between. The CDR3 has 15 amino acids. CDR1 and CDR2 from the germline V gene are SGHVS and FQNEAQ. The CDR3 sequence is CASSARGGSGSPLHF. CDR3 coding DNA: TGTGCCAGCAGCGCCCGGGGGGGTTCTGGTTCACCCCTCCACTTT.

The chain links TRBV2 to TRBJ2-3; D is unresolved. Germline V lookup: CDR1 SNHLY, CDR2 FYNNEI. The ends were cut back, 6 bases at V and 8 bases at J, with 12 bases in the middle. This CDR3 contains 12 residues. The DNA of the CDR3 is TGTGCCAGCAGCCCGACACTCGTTACGCAGTATTTT. It specifies CASSPTLVTQYF.

The CDR3 sequence is CARGVAGGYEQYF. CDR3 DNA: TGCGCCAGGGGAGTAGCGGGGGGCTACGAGCAGTACTTC. V and J are TRBV10-1 and TRBJ2-7, with TRBD2 matching over 10 bases. V dropped 9 bases and J dropped 3; count of bases not matched to a gene: 5. CDR1 WNHNN and CDR2 SYGVQD come from the germline V gene (reference sequence). CDR3 size: 13 residues.

V usage is TRBV6-5 and J usage is TRBJ2-2; tentatively, D is TRBD1 (6 bases). Trimming stripped 6 bases from V and 5 bases from J, with 7 bases between. The germline gives CDR1 MNHEY, CDR2 SVGAGI. The CDR3 runs to 12 residues. The CDR3 here is CASRQGTGELFF. CDR3 DNA sequence: TGTGCCAGCAGACAGGGTACCGGGGAGCTGTTTTTT.

The genes are TRBV2 and TRBJ1-5; 7 bases line up with TRBD1. Germline V gives CDR1 SNHLY, CDR2 FYNNEI. This CDR3 has 15 residues. V gave up 6 bases and J gave up 4 bases; unmatched junction bases: 9. The CDR3 region is CASSLQGRGNQPQHF. Written as DNA, the CDR3 is TGTGCCAGCAGCCTACAGGGGCGCGGGAATCAGCCCCAGCATTTT.

The V call is TRBV24-1, the J call TRBJ2-1, with D maybe TRBD2 (6 bases). Trimming left V 4 bases short and J 6 bases short, with 12 bases between. This CDR3 is 14 amino acids long. CDR1 is KGHDR and CDR2 is SFDVKD in the germline V gene. The CDR3 DNA is TGTGCCACCAGTGACCCCGGGACTGCCAATGAGCAGTTCTTC. It translates to CATSDPGTANEQFF.

The J gene is TRBJ2-2, the V gene TRBV2, with 8 bases fitting TRBD1. The ends lost 6 bases at V and 6 bases at J; junction bases unmatched: 6. Germline values: CDR1 SNHLY, CDR2 FYNNEI. The CDR3 is 14 amino acids. CDR3 in amino acids: CASSFKQGAGELFF. CDR3 DNA sequence: TGTGCCAGCAGCTTTAAACAGGGGGCCGGGGAGCTGTTTTTT. Supplemented by reference TRBV2 and TRBJ2-2, the full variable domain reads EPEVTQTPSHQVTQMGQEVILRCVPISNHLYFYWYRQILGQKVEFLVSFYNNEISEKSEIFDDQFSVERPDGSNFTLKIRSTKLEDSAMYFCASSFKQGAGELFFGEGSRLTVL.